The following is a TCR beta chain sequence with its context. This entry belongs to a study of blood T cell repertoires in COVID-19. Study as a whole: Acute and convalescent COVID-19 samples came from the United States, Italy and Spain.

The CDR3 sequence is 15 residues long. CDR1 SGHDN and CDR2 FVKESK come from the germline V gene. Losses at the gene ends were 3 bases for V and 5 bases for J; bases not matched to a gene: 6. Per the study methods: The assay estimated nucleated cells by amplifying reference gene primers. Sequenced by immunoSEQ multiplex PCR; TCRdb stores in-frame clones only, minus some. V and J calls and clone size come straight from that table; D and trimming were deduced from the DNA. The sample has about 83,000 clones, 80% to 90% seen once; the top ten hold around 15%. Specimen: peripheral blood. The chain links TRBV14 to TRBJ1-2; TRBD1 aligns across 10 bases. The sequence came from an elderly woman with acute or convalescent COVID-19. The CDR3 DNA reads TGTGCCAGCAGCCAGGCGGGACAGGGGAATTATGGCTACACCTTC. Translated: CASSQAGQGNYGYTF. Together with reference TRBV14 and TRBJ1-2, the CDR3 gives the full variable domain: EAGVTQFPSHSVIEKGQTVTLRCDPISGHDNLYWYRRVMGKEIKFLLHFVKESKQDESGMPNNRFLAERTGGTYSTLKVQPAELEDSGVYFCASSQAGQGNYGYTFGSGTRLTVV.